This T cell receptor (beta chain) was sequenced in a study of T cells after posttransplantation cyclophosphamide. Peripheral blood was collected from the related graft donor on the marrow donation day. Findings and caveats of the study: Tissue-infiltrating T cells from skin or gut overlapped little with blood T cells. After PTCy, TRB diversity resembled that of CNI/methotrexate controls. Donor CD8+ memory clones often dominated recipient blood repertoires at later times.

This clone was observed many times. Its antigen is as yet unknown. J gave up 6 bases and V 2 bases, and 2 bases lay outside the gene matches. The CDR3 length is 13 residues. In germline, CDR1 is SEHNR, CDR2 FQNEAQ (reference sequence). Sequencing used immunoSEQ multiplex PCR; TCRdb keeps in-frame clones, though not all of them. The repertoire consists of 25,000 to 35,000 clones, none detected only once. Sequencing was performed on PBMCs. The chain recombines TRBV7-9 with TRBJ1-2; 8 bases are shared with TRBD1. The sequence came from a woman aged 60-75 years in good health, CMV-negative, and a related stem cell transplant donor. DNA of the CDR3: TGTGCCAGCAGCTTACAGGGGGCAGATGGCTACACCTTC. Its translation is CASSLQGADGYTF.